The 13 T cell receptor beta chains given below trace back to one sample, sequenced in a study of cytomegalovirus exposure and HLA in healthy donors. PCR employed 60 Vbeta and 13 Jbeta primers. TCRdb keeps only in-frame clones here, not all; method: immunoSEQ multiplex PCR. In the table there are roughly 190,000 clones, 70% to 80% of which are singletons. Input material: PBMCs. These receptors were collected from a woman aged 25 to 39 in good health and CMV-seropositive.

CDR3 bases: TGTGCCAGCAGCTTGGGACAGGGTAACGAGCAGTACTTC. It codes for CASSLGQGNEQYF. The chain uses TRBV7-2 and TRBJ2-7; 9 bases agree with TRBD1. V lost 3 bases and J lost 5; bases outside the gene matches: 2. The CDR3 is made up of 13 amino acids. Germline lookup yields CDR1 SGHTA and CDR2 FQGNSA.

The chain employs TRBV18 and TRBJ1-2; no firm D call. Deletions cut 6 bases from V and 4 bases from J, with 12 bases between. The CDR3 contains 13 residues. Germline CDR1 reads KGHSH; CDR2 reads LQKENI. CDR3 sequence: CASSISESYGYTF. In DNA, the CDR3 is TGTGCCAGCTCCATCTCAGAAAGCTATGGCTACACCTTC.

The rearrangement links TRBV5-1 to TRBJ2-3; 13 bases map to TRBD2. Germline loops: CDR1 SGHRS, CDR2 YFSETQ. The CDR3 is 17 residues long. The junction had 5 bases not matched to a gene; V was cut back by 4 bases and J by 0 bases. The CDR3, as DNA: TGCGCCAGCAGCGCAGAACTAGCGGGAGGGAGCACAGATACGCAGTATTTT. It codes for CASSAELAGGSTDTQYF.

The rearrangement joins TRBV11-3 to TRBJ2-2; weak D call: TRBD1 (6 bases). The V gene's germline CDR1 is SGHNT and CDR2 YENEEA. The length of the CDR3 is 17 residues. V gave up 0 bases and J gave up 5 bases, with 16 bases separating them. CDR3 loop: CASSLEAGSRGTGELFF. DNA for the CDR3: TGTGCCAGCAGCTTAGAAGCTGGTAGCAGGGGTACCGGGGAGCTGTTTTTT.

The V and J genes are TRBV27 and TRBJ1-2; the D gene is possibly TRBD1 (5 bases). Germline V lookup: CDR1 MNHEY, CDR2 SMNVEV (reference sequence). Trimming pared 8 bases from V and 4 bases from J, leaving 20 bases between. This CDR3 region has 15 residues. The CDR3 is CASRSGGKALYGYTF. The CDR3 bases are TGTGCCAGCCGAAGTGGGGGGAAGGCCCTCTATGGCTACACCTTC.

This chain uses TRBV28 with TRBJ1-1; D gene ambiguous. Trimming cost V 3 bases and J 6 bases, with 14 bases left between them. The CDR3 contains 14 residues. CDR1 is MDHEN, CDR2 SYDVKM, per germline. CDR3 sequence: CASSLAGGVAEAFF. The DNA of the CDR3 is TGTGCCAGCAGTTTGGCTGGAGGTGTCGCTGAAGCTTTCTTT.

The J gene is TRBJ2-5, the V gene TRBV6-5, with D unclear. The J call is uncertain, as TRBJ2-7 better fits the DNA end. Per germline, CDR1 MNHEY and CDR2 SVGAGI. The CDR3 is 12 residues long. CDR3 in DNA: TGTGCCAGCGGTTCAAGCTCCTACGAGCAGTACTTC. Translation gives CASGSSSYEQYF.

The rearrangement links TRBV29-1 to TRBJ1-1; the match to TRBD1 covers 7 bases. The germline gives CDR1 SQVTM, CDR2 ANQGSEA. V was pared by 4 bases and J by 8 bases, with 7 bases of the junction left unmatched. CDR3 length: 12 residues. CDR3 sequence: CSVVGTAEEAFF. In DNA, the CDR3 is TGCAGCGTTGTCGGGACAGCGGAGGAAGCTTTCTTT. The variable domain in full, with the rest retrieved from reference TRBV29-1 and TRBJ1-1, is SAVISQKPSRDICQRGTSLTIQCQVDSQVTMMFWYRQQPGQSLTLIATANQGSEATYESGFVIDKFPISRPNLTFSTLTVSNMSPEDSSIYLCSVVGTAEEAFFGQGTRLTVV.

The chain is built from TRBV25-1 and TRBJ2-5, with D perhaps TRBD2 (5 bases). Between the trimmed V and J ends, which lost 3 bases and 1 base, there was a span of 9 bases. Germline V lookup: CDR1 MGHDK, CDR2 SYGVNS. This CDR3 contains 14 residues. The CDR3 is CASSERVLQETQYF. CDR3 sequence (DNA): TGTGCCAGCAGTGAGCGGGTTCTCCAAGAGACCCAGTACTTC.

The chain links TRBV6-5 to TRBJ2-6, with 7 bases that match TRBD1. Germline CDR1 MNHEY, CDR2 SVGAGI. The CDR3 extends over 14 amino acids. V shed 8 bases and J 1 base; nucleotides not matched to a gene: 2. The CDR3 nucleotides are TGTGCCAGCGAGACAGGGTCTGGGGCCAACGTCCTGACTTTC. Its protein is CASETGSGANVLTF.

The chain is built from TRBV9 and TRBJ1-3; D is unclear. The V and J ends lost 0 bases and 3 bases respectively, with 7 bases between them. The CDR3 has 14 residues. CDR1 is SGDLS, CDR2 YYNGEE, per germline. The CDR3 is CASSVGSLGNTIYF. Here the CDR3 DNA reads TGTGCCAGCAGCGTAGGGAGCCTTGGAAACACCATATATTTT.

CDR3 nucleotides: TGTGCCAGCGGGAGCTATGGCTACACCTTC. Its protein product is CASGSYGYTF. The V call is TRBV25-1, the J call TRBJ1-2; no clear D. In germline, CDR1 is MGHDK, CDR2 SYGVNS. The V end was cut by 8 bases, the J end by 4 bases, with 5 bases between. The CDR3 loop spans 10 amino acids.

The V call is TRBV10-3, the J call TRBJ1-4, with D possibly matching TRBD1 (5 bases). The germline V and J ends were trimmed by 6 bases and 5 bases, with 10 bases remaining between them. Germline loops: CDR1 ENHRY, CDR2 SYGVKD. The CDR3 totals 13 residues. The CDR3 protein is CAIRRDLNEKLFF. CDR3 in DNA: TGTGCCATCAGGCGGGACCTAAATGAAAAACTGTTTTTT.